A single T cell receptor (beta chain) is shown here with its context. This clonotype has a handful of counts. Its antigen has not been determined. No much larger clonotype is one base removed from it; base qualities were not supplied. This sample stems from a study of early T cells in non-severe SARS-CoV-2 infection (dated by TCRdb to the early 2020s). About the study as a whole: Because TCR sequencing was done on bulk RNA from unsorted whole blood, the alpha and beta chains could not be paired.

The CDR3 starts with the cysteine, ends with the phenylalanine, and has 18 residues. Only the CDR3 portion is preserved as DNA: 54 bases, with reading frame beginning at the first base. The germline V gene yields SGHVS for CDR1 and FNYEAQ for CDR2. Here V drops 4 bases and J drops 8 bases, and the junction holds 17 bases not matched to any gene. The method was 5' RACE. The reads were generated on a NextSeq 500. The TCR library protocol attached unique molecular identifiers to individual cDNA molecules to correct for sequencing error and PCR bias. TCR alpha and beta chains were both sequenced, and the abundances of alpha and beta sequences in each sample were closely correlated with each other. The source study handled its data this way. V gene, J gene and CDR3 annotation of TCR sequences was performed with Decombinator V4. Expanded TCRs were defined as changing significantly between any two time points under a Poisson model with p below 0.0001. TCR abundances were normalised to the total number of TCRs sequenced in each sample and reported as counts per million. TRAV1-2 paired with TRAJ12, TRAJ20 or TRAJ33 defined MAIT TCRs, while TRAV10 paired with TRAJ18 defined iNKT TCRs. VDJdb, accessed on 1 November 2021, was searched for TCRs annotated for CMV, EBV and SARS-CoV-2, and TCRs annotated for more than one antigen were excluded. The raw public reads went through TCRdb reprocessing: fastp at Q25, MiXCR clone calling, in-frame beta chains kept. Entries are consolidated by CDR3 protein sequence, retaining the most common genes and DNA. TCRdb assigned the V and J calls; the authors' analysis was not used. The sample table shows approximately 50,000 distinct CDR3 sequences, and approximately 9.4% are seen once. The top ten hold under 15% of the sample.

This was a case-control study nested in a cohort of healthcare workers in London, UK, who had nasopharyngeal swab PCR tests and blood samples taken every week. Between 23 and 31 March 2020, the week of the UK lockdown, healthcare workers were enrolled and then followed up weekly for as long as 16 weeks. Beyond this particular receptor, the publication reports: VDJdb matching was skewed toward anti-spike CD8 responses and likely underestimated virus-specific expansions by missing private and CD4 specificities.

The origin of this receptor is an adult who was a healthcare worker with PCR-confirmed SARS-CoV-2 infection or an uninfected control (not recorded which). Sequenced: whole blood. The chain employs TRBV7-6 and TRBJ2-1; TRBD2 aligns with 10 central bases. The DNA reads as follows: TGTGCCAGCAGCTCCCCTAGGTTCCTAGCGGGAGAATTTGATGAGCAGTTCTTC. It encodes CASSSPRFLAGEFDEQFF.